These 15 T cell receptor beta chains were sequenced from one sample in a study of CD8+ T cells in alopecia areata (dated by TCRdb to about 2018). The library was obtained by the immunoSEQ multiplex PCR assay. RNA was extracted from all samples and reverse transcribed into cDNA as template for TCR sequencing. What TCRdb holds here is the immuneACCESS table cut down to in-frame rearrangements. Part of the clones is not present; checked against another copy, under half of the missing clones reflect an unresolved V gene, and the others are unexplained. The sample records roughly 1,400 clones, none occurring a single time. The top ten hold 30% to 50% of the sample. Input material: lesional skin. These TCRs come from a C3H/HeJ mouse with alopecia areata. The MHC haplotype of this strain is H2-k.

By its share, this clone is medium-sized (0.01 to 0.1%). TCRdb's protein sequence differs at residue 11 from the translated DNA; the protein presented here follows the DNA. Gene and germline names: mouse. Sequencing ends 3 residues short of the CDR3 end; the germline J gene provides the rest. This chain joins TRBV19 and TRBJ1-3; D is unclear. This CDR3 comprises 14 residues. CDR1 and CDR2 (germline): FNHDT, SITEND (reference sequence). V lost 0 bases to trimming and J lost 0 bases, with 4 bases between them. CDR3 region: CASSIVGSGNTLYF. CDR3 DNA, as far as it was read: TGTGCCAGCAGTATAGTGGGTTCTGGAAATACG. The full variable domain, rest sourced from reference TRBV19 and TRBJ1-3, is GGIITQTPKFLIGQEGQKLTLKCQQNFNHDTMYWYRQDSGKGLRLIYYSITENDLQKGDLSEGYDASREKKSSFSLTVTSAQKNEMAVFLCASSIVGSGNTLYFGEGSRLIVV.

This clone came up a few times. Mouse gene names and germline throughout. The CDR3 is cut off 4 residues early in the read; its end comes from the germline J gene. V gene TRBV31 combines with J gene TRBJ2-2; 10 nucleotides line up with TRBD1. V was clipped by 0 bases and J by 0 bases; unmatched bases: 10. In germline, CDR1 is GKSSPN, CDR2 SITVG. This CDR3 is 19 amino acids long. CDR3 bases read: TGTGCCTGGAGTCTTCCCGACAGGGGGCGGTGGGCAAACACCGGG. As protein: CAWSLPDRGRWANTG. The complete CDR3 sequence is CAWSLPDRGRWANTGQLYF. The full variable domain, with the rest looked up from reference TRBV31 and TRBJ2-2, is AQTIHQWPVAEIKAVGSPLSLGCTIKGKSSPNLYWYWQATGGTLQQLFYSITVGQVESVVQLNLSASRPKDDQFILSTEKLLLSHSGFYLCAWSLPDRGRWANTGQLYFGEGSKLTVL.

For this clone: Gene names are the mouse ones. CDR3 DNA, as far as it was read: TGTGCCAGCAGTGATGACAGGGGGTATGCT. Its translation: CASSDDRGYA. The whole CDR3 is CASSDDRGYAEQFF. The chain joins TRBV13-1 to TRBJ2-1; TRBD1 agrees at 8 bases. The read is 4 residues too short to cover the CDR3 end, so that end is filled in from the germline J gene. Trimming at V came to 0 bases and at J to 4 bases, leaving 0 bases not matched to a gene. Germline CDR1 is NSHNY and CDR2 is SYGAGN. This CDR3 is built from 14 residues.

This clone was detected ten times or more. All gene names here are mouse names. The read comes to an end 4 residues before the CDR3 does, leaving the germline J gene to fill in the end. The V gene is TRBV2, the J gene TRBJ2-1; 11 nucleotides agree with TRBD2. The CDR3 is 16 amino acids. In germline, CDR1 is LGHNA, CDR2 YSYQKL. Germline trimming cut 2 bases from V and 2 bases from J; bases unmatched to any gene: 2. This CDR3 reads CASSQKTGGDYAEQFF. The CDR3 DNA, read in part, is TGTGCCAGCAGCCAAAAGACTGGGGGGGACTATGCT.

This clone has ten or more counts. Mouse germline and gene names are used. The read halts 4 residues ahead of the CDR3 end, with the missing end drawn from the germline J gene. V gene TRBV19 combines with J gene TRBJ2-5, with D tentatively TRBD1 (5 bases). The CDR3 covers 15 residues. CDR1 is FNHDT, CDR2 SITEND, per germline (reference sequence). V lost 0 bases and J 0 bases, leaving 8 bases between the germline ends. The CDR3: CASSIGGVNQDTQYF. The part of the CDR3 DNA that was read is TGTGCCAGCAGTATAGGAGGGGTTAACCAAGAC.

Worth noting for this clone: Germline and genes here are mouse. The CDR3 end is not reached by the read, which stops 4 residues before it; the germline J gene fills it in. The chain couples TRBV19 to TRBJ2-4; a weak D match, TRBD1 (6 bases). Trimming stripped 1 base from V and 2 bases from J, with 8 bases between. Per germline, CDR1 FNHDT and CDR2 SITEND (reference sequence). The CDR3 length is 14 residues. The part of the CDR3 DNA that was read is TGTGCCAGCAGTATAACAGGGTTTCAAAAC. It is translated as CASSITGFQN. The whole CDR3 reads CASSITGFQNTLYF.

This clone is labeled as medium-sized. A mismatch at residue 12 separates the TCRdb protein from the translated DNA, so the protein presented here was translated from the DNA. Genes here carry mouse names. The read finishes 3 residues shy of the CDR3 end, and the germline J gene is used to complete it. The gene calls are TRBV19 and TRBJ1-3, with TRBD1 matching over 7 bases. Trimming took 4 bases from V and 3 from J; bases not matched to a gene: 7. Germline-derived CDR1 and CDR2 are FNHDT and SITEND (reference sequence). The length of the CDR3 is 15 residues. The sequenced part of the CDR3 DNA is TGTGCCAGCAGTTCTTCCGACAGGGATGGAAATACG. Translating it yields CASSSSDRDGNT. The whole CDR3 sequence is CASSSSDRDGNTLYF.

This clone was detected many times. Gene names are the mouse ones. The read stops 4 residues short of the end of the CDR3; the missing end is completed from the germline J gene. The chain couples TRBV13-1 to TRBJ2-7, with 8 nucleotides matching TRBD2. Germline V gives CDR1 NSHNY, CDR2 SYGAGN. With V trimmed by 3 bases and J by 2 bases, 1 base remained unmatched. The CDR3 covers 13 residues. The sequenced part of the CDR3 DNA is TGTGCCAGCAGTGGGGGGGGCGCCTAT. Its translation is CASSGGGAY. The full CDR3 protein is CASSGGGAYEQYF.

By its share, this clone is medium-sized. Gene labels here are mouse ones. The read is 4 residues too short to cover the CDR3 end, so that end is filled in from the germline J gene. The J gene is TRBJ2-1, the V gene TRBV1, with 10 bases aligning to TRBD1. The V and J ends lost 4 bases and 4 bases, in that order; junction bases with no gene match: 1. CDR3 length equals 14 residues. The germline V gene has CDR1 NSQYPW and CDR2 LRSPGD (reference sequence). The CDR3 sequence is CTCSEGQGYAEQFF. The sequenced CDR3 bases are TGCACCTGCAGTGAGGGACAGGGGTATGCT.

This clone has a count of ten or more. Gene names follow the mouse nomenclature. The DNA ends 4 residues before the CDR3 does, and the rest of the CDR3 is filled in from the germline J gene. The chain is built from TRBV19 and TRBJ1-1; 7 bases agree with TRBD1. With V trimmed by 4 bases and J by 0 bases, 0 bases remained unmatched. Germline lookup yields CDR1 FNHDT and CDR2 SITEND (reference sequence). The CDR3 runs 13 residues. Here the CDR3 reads CASSGQANTEVFF. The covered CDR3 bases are TGTGCCAGCAGTGGACAGGCAAACACA.

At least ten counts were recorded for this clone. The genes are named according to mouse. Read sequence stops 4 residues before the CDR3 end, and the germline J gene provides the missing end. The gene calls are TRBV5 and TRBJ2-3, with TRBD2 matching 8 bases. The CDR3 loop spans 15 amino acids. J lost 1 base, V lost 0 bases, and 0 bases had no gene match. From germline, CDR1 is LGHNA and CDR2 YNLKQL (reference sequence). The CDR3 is CASSQEDWGAETLYF. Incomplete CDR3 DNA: TGTGCCAGCAGCCAAGAGGACTGGGGTGCAGAA.

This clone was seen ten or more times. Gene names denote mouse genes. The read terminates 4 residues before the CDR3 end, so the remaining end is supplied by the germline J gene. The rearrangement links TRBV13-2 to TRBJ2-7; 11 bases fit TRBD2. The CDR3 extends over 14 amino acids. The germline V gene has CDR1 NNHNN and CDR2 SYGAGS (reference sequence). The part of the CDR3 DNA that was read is TGTGCCAGCGGTGATGGGACTGGGGGGTAT. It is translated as CASGDGTGGY. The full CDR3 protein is CASGDGTGGYEQYF.

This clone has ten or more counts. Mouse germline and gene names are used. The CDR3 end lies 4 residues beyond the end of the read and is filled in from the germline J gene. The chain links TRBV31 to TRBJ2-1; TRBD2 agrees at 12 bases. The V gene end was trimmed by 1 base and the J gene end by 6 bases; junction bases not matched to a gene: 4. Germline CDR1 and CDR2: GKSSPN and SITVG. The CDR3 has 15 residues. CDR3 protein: CAWSPGLGGGAEQFF. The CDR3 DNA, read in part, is TGTGCCTGGAGTCCGGGACTGGGGGGTGGTGCT.

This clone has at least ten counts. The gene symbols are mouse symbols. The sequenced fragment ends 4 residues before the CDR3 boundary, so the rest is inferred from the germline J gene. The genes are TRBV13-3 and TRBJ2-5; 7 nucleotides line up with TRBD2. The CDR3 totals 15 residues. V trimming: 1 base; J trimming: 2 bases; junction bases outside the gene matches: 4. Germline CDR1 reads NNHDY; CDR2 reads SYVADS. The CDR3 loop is CASSDRAGGQDTQYF. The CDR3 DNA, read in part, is TGTGCCAGCAGTGATAGGGCTGGGGGCCAAGAC.

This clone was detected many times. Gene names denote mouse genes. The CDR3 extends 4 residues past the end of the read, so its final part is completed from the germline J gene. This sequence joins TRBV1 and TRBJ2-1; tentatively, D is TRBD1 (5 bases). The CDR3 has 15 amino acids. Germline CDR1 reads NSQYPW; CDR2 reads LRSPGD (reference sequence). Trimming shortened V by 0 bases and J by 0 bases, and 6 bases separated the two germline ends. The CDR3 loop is CTCSADGHNYAEQFF. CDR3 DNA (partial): TGCACCTGCAGTGCAGATGGACATAACTATGCT. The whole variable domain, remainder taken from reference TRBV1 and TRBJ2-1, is VTLLEQNPRWRLVPRGQAVNLRCILKNSQYPWMSWYQQDLQKQLQWLFTLRSPGDKEVKSLPGADYLATRVTDTELRLQVANMSQGRTLYCTCSADGHNYAEQFFGPGTRLTVL.